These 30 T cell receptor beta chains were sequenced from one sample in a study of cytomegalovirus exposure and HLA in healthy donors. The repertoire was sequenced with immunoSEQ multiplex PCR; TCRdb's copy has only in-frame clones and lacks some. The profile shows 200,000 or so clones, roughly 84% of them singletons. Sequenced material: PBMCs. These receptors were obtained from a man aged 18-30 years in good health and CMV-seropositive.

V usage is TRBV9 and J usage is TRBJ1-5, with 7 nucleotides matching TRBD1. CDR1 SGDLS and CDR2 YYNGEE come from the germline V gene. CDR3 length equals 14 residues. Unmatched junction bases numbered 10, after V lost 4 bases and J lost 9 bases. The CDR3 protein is CASSLGQEPLPQHF. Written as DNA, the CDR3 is TGTGCCAGCAGCCTAGGACAGGAGCCGTTGCCCCAGCATTTT.

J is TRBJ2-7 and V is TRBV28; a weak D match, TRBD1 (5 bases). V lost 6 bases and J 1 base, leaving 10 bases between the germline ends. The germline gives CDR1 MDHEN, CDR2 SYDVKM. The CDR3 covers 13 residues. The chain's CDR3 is CASSWGPSYEQYF. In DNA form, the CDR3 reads TGTGCCAGCAGCTGGGGCCCGTCCTACGAGCAGTACTTC. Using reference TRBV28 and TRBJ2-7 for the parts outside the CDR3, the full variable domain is DVKVTQSSRYLVKRTGEKVFLECVQDMDHENMFWYRQDPGLGLRLIYFSYDVKMKEKGDIPEGYSVSREKKERFSLILESASTNQTSMYLCASSWGPSYEQYFGPGTRLTVT.

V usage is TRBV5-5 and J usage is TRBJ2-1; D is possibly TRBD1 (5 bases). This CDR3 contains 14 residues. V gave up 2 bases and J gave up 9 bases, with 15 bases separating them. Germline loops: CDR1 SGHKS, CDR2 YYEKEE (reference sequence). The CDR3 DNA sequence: TGTGCCAGCAGCTTCGATTTCAGGGCCAGTGAGCAGTTCTTC. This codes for CASSFDFRASEQFF.

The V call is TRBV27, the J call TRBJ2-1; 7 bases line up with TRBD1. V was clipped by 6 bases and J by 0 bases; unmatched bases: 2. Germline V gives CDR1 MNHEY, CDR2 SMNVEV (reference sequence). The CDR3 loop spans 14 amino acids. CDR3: CASRRDSSYNEQFF. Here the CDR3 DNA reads TGTGCCAGCAGGAGGGACAGCTCCTACAATGAGCAGTTCTTC.

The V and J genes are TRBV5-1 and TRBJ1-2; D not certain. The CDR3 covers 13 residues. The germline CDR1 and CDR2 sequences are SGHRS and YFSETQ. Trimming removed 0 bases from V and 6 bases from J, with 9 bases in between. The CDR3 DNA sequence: TGCGCCAGCAGCTTGGAAGGAGTGGATGGCTACACCTTC. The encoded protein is CASSLEGVDGYTF.

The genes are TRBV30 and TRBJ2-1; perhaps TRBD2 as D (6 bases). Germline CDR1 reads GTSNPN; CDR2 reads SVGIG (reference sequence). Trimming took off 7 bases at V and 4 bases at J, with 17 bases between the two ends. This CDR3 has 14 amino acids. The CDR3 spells CASIGGAGYNEQFF. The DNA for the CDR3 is TGTGCCTCGATTGGGGGAGCGGGTTACAATGAGCAGTTCTTC.

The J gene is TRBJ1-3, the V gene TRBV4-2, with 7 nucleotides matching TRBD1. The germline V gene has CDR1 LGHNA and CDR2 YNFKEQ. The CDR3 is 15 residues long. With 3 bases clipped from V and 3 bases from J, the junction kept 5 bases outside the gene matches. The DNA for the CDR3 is TGTGCCAGCAGCCATACAACAGGGGATGGAAACACCATATATTTT. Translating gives CASSHTTGDGNTIYF.

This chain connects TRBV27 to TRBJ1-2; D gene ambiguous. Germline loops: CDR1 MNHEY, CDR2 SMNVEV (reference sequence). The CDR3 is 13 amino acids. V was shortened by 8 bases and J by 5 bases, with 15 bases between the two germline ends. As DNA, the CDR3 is TGTGCCAGCGCTCTTTTCAGGAAGTATGGCTACACCTTC. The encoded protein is CASALFRKYGYTF.

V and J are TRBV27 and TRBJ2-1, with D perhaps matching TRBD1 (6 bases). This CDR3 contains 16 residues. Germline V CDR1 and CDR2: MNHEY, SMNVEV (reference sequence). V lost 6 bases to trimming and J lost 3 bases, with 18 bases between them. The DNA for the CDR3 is TGTGCCAGCAGCCGCCCCCTAGCAGGGGACTACAATGAGCAGTTCTTC. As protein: CASSRPLAGDYNEQFF.

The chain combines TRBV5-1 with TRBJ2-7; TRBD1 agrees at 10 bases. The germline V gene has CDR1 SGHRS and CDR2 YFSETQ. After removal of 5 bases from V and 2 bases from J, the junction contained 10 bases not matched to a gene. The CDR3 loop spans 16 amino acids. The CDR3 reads CASRGFAGQGTYEQYF. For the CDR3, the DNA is TGCGCCAGCAGGGGTTTTGCGGGACAGGGGACCTACGAGCAGTACTTC.

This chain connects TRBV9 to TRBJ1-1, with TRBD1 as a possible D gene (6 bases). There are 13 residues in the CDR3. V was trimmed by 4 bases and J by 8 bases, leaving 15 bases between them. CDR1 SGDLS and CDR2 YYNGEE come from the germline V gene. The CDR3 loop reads CASSPQGRMEAFF. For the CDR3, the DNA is TGTGCCAGCAGCCCCCAGGGGCGGATGGAAGCTTTCTTT.

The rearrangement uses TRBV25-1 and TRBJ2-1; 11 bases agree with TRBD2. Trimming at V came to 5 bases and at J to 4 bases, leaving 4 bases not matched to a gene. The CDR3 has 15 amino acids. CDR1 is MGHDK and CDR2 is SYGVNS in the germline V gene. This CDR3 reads CASSLGTSGYNEQFF. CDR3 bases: TGTGCCAGCAGTCTAGGGACTAGCGGTTACAATGAGCAGTTCTTC. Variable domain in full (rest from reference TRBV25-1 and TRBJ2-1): EADIYQTPRYLVIGTGKKITLECSQTMGHDKMYWYQQDPGMELHLIHYSYGVNSTEKGDLSSESTVSRIRTEHFPLTLESARPSHTSQYLCASSLGTSGYNEQFFGPGTRLTVL.

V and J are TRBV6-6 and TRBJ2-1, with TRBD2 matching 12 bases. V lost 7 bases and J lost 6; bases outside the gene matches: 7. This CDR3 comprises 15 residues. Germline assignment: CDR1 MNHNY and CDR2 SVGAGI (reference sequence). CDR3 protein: CASTLRTSGINEQFF. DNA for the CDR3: TGTGCCAGCACCCTCCGGACTAGCGGGATCAATGAGCAGTTCTTC.

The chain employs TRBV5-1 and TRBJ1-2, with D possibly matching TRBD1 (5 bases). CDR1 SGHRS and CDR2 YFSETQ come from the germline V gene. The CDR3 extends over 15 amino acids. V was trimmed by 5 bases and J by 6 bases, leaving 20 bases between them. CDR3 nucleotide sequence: TGCGCCAGCAGGGACCTTTGGGGCGATGGGCATGGCTACACCTTC. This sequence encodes CASRDLWGDGHGYTF.

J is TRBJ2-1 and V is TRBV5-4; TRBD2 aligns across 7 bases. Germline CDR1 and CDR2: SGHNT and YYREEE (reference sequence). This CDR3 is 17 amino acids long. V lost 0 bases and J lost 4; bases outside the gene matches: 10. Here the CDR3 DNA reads TGTGCCAGCAGCTTGGGAACCGGGACTAATCTTTACAATGAGCAGTTCTTC. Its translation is CASSLGTGTNLYNEQFF. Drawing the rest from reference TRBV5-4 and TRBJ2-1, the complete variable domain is ETGVTQSPTHLIKTRGQQVTLRCSSQSGHNTVSWYQQALGQGPQFIFQYYREEENGRGNFPPRFSGLQFPNYSSELNVNALELDDSALYLCASSLGTGTNLYNEQFFGPGTRLTVL.

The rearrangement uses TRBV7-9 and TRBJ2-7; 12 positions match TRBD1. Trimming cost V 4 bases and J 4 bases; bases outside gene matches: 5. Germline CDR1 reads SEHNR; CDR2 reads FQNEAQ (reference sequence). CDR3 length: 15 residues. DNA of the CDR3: TGTGCCAGCAGCTCCCCGGGACAGGGGGCTTACGAGCAGTACTTC. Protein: CASSSPGQGAYEQYF. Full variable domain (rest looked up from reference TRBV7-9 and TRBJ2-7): DTGVSQNPRHKITKRGQNVTFRCDPISEHNRLYWYRQTLGQGPEFLTYFQNEAQLEKSRLLSDRFSAERPKGSFSTLEIQRTEQGDSAMYLCASSSPGQGAYEQYFGPGTRLTVT.

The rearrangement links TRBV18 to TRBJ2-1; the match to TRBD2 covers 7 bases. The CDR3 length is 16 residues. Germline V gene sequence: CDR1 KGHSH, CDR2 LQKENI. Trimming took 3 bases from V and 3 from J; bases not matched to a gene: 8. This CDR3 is CASSPRMVAGYNEQFF. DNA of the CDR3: TGTGCCAGCTCACCCAGGATGGTAGCGGGCTACAATGAGCAGTTCTTC. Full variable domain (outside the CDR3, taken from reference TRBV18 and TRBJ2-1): NAGVMQNPRHLVRRRGQEARLRCSPMKGHSHVYWYRQLPEEGLKFMVYLQKENIIDESGMPKERFSAEFPKEGPSILRIQQVVRGDSAAYFCASSPRMVAGYNEQFFGPGTRLTVL.

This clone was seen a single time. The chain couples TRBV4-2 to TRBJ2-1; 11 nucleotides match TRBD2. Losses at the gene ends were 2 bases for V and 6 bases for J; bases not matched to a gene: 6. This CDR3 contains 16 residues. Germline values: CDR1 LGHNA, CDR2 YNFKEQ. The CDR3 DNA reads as TGTGCCAGCAGCCAACTAGCGGGAGGCCCCACCAATGAGCAGTTCTTC. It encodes CASSQLAGGPTNEQFF.

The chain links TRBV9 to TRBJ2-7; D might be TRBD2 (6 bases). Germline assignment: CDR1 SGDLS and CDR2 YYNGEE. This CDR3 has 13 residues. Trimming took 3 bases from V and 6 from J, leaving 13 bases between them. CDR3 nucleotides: TGTGCCAGCAGCGCGGGGGAAGGGCTCGAGCAGTACTTC. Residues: CASSAGEGLEQYF.

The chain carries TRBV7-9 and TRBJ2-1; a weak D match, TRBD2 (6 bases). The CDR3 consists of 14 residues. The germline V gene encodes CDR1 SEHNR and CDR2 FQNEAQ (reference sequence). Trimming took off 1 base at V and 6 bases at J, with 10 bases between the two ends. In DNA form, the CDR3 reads TGTGCCAGCAGCTTAGGGGCTAGCGTCAATGAGCAGTTCTTC. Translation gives CASSLGASVNEQFF.

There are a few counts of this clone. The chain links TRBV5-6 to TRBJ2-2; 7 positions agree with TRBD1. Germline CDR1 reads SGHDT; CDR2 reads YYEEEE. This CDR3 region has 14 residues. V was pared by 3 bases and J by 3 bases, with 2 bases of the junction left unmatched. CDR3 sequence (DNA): TGTGCCAGCAGCTCTGGGACAGACACCGGGGAGCTGTTTTTT. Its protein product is CASSSGTDTGELFF.

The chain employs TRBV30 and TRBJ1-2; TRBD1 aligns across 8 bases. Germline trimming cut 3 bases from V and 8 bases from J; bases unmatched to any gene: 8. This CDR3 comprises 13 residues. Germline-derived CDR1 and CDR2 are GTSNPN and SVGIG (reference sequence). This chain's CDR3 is CAWRRADRGGYTF. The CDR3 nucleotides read TGTGCCTGGAGGAGAGCCGACAGGGGCGGCTACACCTTC.

The CDR3 spells CASSLETGGRTEAFF. CDR3 coding DNA: TGTGCCAGCAGCCTGGAGACAGGGGGCCGCACTGAAGCTTTCTTT. The rearrangement links TRBV13 to TRBJ1-1; the match to TRBD1 covers 10 bases. The CDR3 is 15 amino acids. The ends lost 5 bases at V and 4 bases at J; junction bases unmatched: 7. The germline gives CDR1 PRHDT, CDR2 FYEKMQ (reference sequence).

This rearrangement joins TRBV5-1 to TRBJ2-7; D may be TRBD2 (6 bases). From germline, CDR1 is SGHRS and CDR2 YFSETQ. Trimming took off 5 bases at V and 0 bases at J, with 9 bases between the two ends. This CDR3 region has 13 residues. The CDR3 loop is CASRPGLSYEQYF. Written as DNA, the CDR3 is TGCGCCAGCAGACCGGGACTCTCCTACGAGCAGTACTTC. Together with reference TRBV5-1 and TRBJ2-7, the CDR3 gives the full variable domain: KAGVTQTPRYLIKTRGQQVTLSCSPISGHRSVSWYQQTPGQGLQFLFEYFSETQRNKGNFPGRFSGRQFSNSRSEMNVSTLELGDSALYLCASRPGLSYEQYFGPGTRLTVT.

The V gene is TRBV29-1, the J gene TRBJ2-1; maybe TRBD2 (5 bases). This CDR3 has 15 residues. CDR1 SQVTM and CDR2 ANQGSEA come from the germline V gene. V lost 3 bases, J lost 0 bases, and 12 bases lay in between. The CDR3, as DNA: TGCAGCGTTGATGGGATTACTAGCTCCTACAATGAGCAGTTCTTC. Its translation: CSVDGITSSYNEQFF.

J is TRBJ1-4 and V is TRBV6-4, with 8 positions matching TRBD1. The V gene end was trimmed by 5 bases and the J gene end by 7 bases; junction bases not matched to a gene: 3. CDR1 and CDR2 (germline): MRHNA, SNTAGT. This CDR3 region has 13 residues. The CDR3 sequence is CASSTGQGEKLFF. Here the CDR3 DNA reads TGTGCCAGCAGTACCGGACAGGGTGAAAAACTGTTTTTT.

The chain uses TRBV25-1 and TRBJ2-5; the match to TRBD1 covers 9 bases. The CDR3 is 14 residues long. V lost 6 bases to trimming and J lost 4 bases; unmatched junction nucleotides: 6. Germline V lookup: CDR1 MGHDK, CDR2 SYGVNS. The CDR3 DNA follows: TGTGCCAGCAGCTCGGGACAGGGTGGAGAGACCCAGTACTTC. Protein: CASSSGQGGETQYF.

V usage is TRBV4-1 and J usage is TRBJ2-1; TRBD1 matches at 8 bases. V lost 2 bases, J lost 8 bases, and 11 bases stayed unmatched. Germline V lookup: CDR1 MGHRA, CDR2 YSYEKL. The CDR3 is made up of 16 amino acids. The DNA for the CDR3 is TGCGCCAGCAGCCAACATAACAGGGGGAGTCCCGATGAGCAGTTCTTC. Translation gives CASSQHNRGSPDEQFF.

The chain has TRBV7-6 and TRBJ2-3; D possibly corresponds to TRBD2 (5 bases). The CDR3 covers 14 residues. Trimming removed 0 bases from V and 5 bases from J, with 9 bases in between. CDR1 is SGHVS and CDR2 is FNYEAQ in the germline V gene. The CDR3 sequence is CASSLAGALDTQYF. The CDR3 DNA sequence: TGTGCCAGCAGCTTAGCGGGAGCGTTAGATACGCAGTATTTT.

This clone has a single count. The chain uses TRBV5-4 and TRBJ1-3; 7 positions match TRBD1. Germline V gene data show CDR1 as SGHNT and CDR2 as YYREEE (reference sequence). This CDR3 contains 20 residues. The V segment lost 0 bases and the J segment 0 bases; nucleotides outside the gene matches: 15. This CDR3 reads CASSLANQGVVDVSGNTIYF. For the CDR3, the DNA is TGTGCCAGCAGCTTGGCCAACCAGGGGGTCGTTGATGTCTCTGGAAACACCATATATTTT. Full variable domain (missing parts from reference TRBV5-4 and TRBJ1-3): ETGVTQSPTHLIKTRGQQVTLRCSSQSGHNTVSWYQQALGQGPQFIFQYYREEENGRGNFPPRFSGLQFPNYSSELNVNALELDDSALYLCASSLANQGVVDVSGNTIYFGEGSWLTVV.